The next 2 T cell receptor beta chains were all read from a single sample in a study of T cells expressing NK-cell markers (dated by TCRdb to 2019 to 2021). The library was obtained by 5' RACE. Data came from an Illumina HiSeq 2000. The reads underwent TCRdb reprocessing, giving one record for each CDR3 protein sequence and no DNA. The sample table records about 160,000 distinct CDR3 sequences. The top ten clonotypes cover 18% of the sample. The material sequenced was blood T cells: a sorted CD56 or NKG2C T cell subset, CD4+ or CD8+ T cells, or bulk PBMC T cells (not recorded which). The origin of the receptors is a woman between 18 and 75 years old in good health.

V gene TRBV12-3 or TRBV12-4 combines with J gene TRBJ2-1; TCRdb's assignment of TRBD1 cannot be checked, as there is no DNA. The CDR3 totals 14 residues. The CDR3 loop reads CASARDRVDNEQFF.

The genes are TRBV9 and TRBJ2-5; TCRdb proposes TRBD2, but this gene call is untestable without DNA. The CDR3 is made up of 15 amino acids. From germline, CDR1 is SGDLS and CDR2 YYNGEE. The CDR3: CASSVRLGGSETQYF.